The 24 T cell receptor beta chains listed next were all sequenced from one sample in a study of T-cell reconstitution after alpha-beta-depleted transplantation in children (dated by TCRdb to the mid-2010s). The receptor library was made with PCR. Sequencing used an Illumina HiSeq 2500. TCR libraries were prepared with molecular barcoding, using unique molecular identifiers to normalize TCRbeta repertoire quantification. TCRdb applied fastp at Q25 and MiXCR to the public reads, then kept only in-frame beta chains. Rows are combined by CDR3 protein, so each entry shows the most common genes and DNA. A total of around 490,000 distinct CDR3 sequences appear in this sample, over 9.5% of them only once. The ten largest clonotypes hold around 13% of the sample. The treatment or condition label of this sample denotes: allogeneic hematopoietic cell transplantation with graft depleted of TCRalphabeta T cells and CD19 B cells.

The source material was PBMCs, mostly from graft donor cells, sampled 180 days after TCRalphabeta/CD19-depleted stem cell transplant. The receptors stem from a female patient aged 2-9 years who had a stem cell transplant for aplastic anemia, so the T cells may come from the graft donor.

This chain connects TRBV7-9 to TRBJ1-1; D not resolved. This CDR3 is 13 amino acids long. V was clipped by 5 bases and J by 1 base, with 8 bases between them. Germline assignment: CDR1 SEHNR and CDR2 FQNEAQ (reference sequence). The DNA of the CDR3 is TGTGCCAGCAGCCGAGACACGAACACTGAAGCTTTCTTT. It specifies CASSRDTNTEAFF.

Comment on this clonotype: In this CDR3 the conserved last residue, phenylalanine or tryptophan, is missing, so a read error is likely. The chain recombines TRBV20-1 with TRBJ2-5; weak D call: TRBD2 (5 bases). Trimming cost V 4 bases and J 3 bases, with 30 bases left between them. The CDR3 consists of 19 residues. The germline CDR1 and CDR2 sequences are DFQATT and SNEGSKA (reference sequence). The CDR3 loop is CSAKPRASIKAPGKETQYL. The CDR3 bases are TGCAGTGCTAAGCCGCGGGCTAGCATTAAGGCCCCTGGGAAAGAGACCCAGTACCTC.

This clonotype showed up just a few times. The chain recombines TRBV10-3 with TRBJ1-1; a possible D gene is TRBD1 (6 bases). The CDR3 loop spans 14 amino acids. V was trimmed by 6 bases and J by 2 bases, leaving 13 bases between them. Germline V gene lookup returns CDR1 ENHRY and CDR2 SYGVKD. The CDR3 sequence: CAISLRDKNTEAFF. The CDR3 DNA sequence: TGTGCCATCAGCCTTCGGGACAAAAACACTGAAGCTTTCTTT.

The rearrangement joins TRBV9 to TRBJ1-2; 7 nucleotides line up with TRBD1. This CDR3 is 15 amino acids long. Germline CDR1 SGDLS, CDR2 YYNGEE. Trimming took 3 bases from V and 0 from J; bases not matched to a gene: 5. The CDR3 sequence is CASSAWDSSNYGYTF. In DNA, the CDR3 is TGTGCCAGCAGCGCCTGGGACAGCTCTAACTATGGCTACACCTTC.

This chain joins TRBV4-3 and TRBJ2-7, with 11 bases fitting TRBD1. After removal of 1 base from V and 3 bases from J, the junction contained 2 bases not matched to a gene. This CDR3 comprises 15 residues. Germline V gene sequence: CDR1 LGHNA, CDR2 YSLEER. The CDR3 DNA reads TGCGCCAGCAGCCAAGGGACAGGGGGCGGCTACGAGCAGTACTTC. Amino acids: CASSQGTGGGYEQYF.

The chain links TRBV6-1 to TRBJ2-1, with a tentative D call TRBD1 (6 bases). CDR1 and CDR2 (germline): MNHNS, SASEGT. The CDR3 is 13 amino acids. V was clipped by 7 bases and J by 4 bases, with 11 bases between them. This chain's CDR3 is CASTGGLYNEQFF. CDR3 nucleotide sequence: TGTGCCAGCACTGGGGGCCTTTACAATGAGCAGTTCTTC.

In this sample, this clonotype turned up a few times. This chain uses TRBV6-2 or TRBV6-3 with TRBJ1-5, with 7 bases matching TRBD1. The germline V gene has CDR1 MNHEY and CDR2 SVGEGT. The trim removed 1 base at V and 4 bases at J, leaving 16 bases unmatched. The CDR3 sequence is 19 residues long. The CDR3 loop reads CASSYWPTATGKTNQPQHF. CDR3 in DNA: TGTGCCAGCAGTTACTGGCCTACGGCGACAGGGAAAACGAATCAGCCCCAGCATTTT.

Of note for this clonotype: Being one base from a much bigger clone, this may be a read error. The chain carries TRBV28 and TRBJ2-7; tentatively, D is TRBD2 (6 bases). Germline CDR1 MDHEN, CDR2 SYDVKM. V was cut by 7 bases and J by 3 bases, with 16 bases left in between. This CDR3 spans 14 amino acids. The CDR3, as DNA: TGTGCCAGCATCGTGGGGGGTCTGTTCTACGAGCAGTACTTC. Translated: CASIVGGLFYEQYF.

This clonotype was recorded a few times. CDR3 sequence reads: CASSHGSGGETQYF. The CDR3 nucleotides are TGTGCCAGCAGCCATGGATCAGGGGGAGAGACCCAGTACTTC. J is TRBJ2-5 and V is TRBV7-9; 7 nucleotides match TRBD1. V was pared by 5 bases and J by 4 bases, with 7 bases of the junction left unmatched. This CDR3 has 14 amino acids. Looked up from germline, CDR1 is SEHNR and CDR2 is FQNEAQ (reference sequence).

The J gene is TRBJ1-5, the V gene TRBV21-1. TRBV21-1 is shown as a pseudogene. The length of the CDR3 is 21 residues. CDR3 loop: CASNVTPSSFSGLYSNQPQHF. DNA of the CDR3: TGTGCCAGCAATGTCACGCCATCGTCGTTCTCTGGGCTTTATAGCAATCAGCCCCAGCATTTT.

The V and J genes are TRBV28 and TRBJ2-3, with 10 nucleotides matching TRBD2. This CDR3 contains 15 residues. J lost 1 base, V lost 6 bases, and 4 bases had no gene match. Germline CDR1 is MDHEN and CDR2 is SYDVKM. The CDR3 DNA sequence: TGTGCCAGCAGAGCCGGGACTAGCGGCACAGATACGCAGTATTTT. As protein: CASRAGTSGTDTQYF.

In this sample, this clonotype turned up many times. In DNA form, the CDR3 reads TGTGCCAGCAGCTATAGCAATCAGCCCCAGCATTTT. It encodes CASSYSNQPQHF. This chain links TRBV12-3 or TRBV12-4 with TRBJ1-5; D gene uncertain. The CDR3 length is 12 residues. The V end lost 6 bases, the J end lost 0 bases, and 3 bases lay between the germline ends.

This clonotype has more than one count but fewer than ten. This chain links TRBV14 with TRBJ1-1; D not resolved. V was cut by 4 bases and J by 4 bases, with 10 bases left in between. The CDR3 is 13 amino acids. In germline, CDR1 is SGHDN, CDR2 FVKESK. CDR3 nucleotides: TGTGCCAGCAGCCCGTTCTCCGGCACTGAAGCTTTCTTT. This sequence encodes CASSPFSGTEAFF.

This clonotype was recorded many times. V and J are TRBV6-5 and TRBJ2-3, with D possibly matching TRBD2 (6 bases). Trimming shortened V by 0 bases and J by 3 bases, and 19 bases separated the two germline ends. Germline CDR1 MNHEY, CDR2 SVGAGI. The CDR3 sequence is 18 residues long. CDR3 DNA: TGTGCCAGCAGTTACTCGATCATTCCGGGAGTAAGAACAGATACGCAGTATTTT. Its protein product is CASSYSIIPGVRTDTQYF.

CDR3 residues: CSVVPGLYNEQFF. The CDR3, as DNA: TGCAGCGTTGTACCGGGGTTATACAATGAGCAGTTCTTC. The rearrangement links TRBV29-1 to TRBJ2-1, with a weak D call TRBD2 (5 bases). This CDR3 has 13 amino acids. The V and J ends lost 4 bases and 4 bases respectively, with 11 bases between them. CDR1 and CDR2 (germline): SQVTM, ANQGSEA.

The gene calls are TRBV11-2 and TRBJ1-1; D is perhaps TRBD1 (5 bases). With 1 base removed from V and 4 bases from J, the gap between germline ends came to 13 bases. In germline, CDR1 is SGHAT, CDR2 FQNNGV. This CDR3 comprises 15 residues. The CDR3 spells CASSLGSRARTEAFF. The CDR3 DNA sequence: TGTGCCAGCAGCTTAGGGTCCAGGGCTCGCACTGAAGCTTTCTTT. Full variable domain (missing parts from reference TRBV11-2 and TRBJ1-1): EAGVAQSPRYKIIEKRQSVAFWCNPISGHATLYWYQQILGQGPKLLIQFQNNGVVDDSQLPKDRFSAERLKGVDSTLKIQPAKLEDSAVYLCASSLGSRARTEAFFGQGTRLTVV.

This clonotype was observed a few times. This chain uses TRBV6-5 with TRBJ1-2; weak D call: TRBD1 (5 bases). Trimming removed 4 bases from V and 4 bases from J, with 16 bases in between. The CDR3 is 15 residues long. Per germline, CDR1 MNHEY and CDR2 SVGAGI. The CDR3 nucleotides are TGTGCCAGCAGTTTTGGTACCGGACACCCCTATGGCTACACCTTC. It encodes CASSFGTGHPYGYTF.

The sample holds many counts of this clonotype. As DNA, the CDR3 is TGCAGTGCCACCGAGAGCTCTGGAAACACCATATATTTT. Its protein is CSATESSGNTIYF. The V call is TRBV20-1, the J call TRBJ1-3; D remains unclear. The CDR3 is made up of 13 amino acids. Germline CDR1 is DFQATT and CDR2 is SNEGSKA (reference sequence). V lost 6 bases to trimming and J lost 0 bases, with 9 bases between them.

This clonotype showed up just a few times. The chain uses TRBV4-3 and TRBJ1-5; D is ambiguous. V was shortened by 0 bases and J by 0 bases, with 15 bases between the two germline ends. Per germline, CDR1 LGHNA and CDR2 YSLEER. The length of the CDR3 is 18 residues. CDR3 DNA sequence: TGCGCCAGCAGCCAAGAAATGAAAAGCGCTTATAGCAATCAGCCCCAGCATTTT. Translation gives CASSQEMKSAYSNQPQHF.

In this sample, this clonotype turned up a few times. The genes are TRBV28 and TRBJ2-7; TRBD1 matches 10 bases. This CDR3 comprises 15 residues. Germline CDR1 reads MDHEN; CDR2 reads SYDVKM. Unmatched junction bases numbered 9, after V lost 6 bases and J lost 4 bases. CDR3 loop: CASSPGGTGEYEQYF. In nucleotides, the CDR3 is TGTGCCAGCAGCCCTGGGGGGACAGGGGAATACGAGCAGTACTTC.

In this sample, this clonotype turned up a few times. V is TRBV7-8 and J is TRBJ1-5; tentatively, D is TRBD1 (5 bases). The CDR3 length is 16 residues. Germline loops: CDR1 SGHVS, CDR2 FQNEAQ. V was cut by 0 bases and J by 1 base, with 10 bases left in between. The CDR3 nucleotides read TGTGCCAGCAGCTTAGCCGCTGCAGGGAGCAATCAGCCCCAGCATTTT. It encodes CASSLAAAGSNQPQHF.

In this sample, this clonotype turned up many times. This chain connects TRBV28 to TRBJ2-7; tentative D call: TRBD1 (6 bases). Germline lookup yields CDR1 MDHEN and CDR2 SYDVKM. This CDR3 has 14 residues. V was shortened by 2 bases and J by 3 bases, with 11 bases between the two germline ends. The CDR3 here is CASSLGRDIYEQYF. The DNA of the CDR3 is TGTGCCAGCAGTTTAGGCAGGGACATCTACGAGCAGTACTTC.

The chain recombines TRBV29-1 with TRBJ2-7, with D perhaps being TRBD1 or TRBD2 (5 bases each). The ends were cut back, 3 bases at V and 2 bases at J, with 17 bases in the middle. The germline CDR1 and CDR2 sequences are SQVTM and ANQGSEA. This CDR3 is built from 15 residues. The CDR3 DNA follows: TGCAGCGTTGACCGCCTACTAGACAGAGCCTACGAGCAGTACGTC. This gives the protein CSVDRLLDRAYEQYV.

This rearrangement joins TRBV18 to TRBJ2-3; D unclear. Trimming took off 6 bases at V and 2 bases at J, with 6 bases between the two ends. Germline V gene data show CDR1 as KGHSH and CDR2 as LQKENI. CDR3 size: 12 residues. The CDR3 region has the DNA TGTGCCAGCTCTGCTGTCACAGATACGCAGTATTTT. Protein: CASSAVTDTQYF.